This T cell receptor beta chain was recovered during a study of T cell responses to AZD1222 COVID-19 vaccine. V lost 3 bases and J lost 5, with 13 bases in between. CDR1 MDHEN and CDR2 SYDVKM come from the germline V gene. This CDR3 has 15 amino acids. Produced via immunoSEQ multiplex PCR; TCRdb's table is partial and in-frame only. The sample includes approximately 180,000 clones, around nine tenths of them seen just once. As for this clone: As yet, its antigen is unknown.

Points from the study as a whole: Spike as a whole was targeted by vaccine-associated CD4 TCRs, dominant at 160-218 and 743-854. The sample set comprised mostly white British donors with more females, and clonal diversity was possibly underestimated. Recipients of AZD1222 seropositive at baseline numbered only six or seven. An increase in Spike-specific TCR breadth and depth was observed after two AZD1222 doses.

The source material was peripheral blood, sampled on day 0 of AZD1222 vaccination. The chain has TRBV28 and TRBJ1-4; D possibly corresponds to TRBD1 (5 bases). The clonotype originates from an adult in good health. The CDR3 spells CASSFLGQGNEKLFF. The CDR3 DNA reads as TGTGCCAGCAGTTTTTTAGGGCAGGGCAATGAAAAACTGTTTTTT. Together with reference TRBV28 and TRBJ1-4, the CDR3 gives the full variable domain: DVKVTQSSRYLVKRTGEKVFLECVQDMDHENMFWYRQDPGLGLRLIYFSYDVKMKEKGDIPEGYSVSREKKERFSLILESASTNQTSMYLCASSFLGQGNEKLFFGSGTQLSVL.